This TCR beta chain was found in a study of T cell responses to AZD1222 COVID-19 vaccine. Study results and limitations: Mapped onto spike, vaccine-associated CD4 TCRs spanned it and were dominant at 160-218 and 743-854.

As concerns this clone: As yet, its antigen is unknown.

Repertoires were generated with immunoSEQ multiplex PCR, while TCRdb's copy carries only in-frame clones and drops some. The sample records under 150,000 clones, 90% being singletons. The sequence was collected from an adult who received the AZD1222 COVID-19 vaccine. The specimen was peripheral blood, collected 28 days after the second AZD1222 dose.

CDR3 DNA sequence: TGTGCCAGCTCACTCTTCCCCCCTCAGGGCGGGCTCATAAACGAGCAGTACTTC. Encoded protein: CASSLFPPQGGLINEQYF. The chain carries TRBV18 and TRBJ2-7, with D perhaps being TRBD1 or TRBD2 (5 bases each). Germline assignment: CDR1 KGHSH and CDR2 LQKENI. CDR3 length: 18 amino acids. V lost 4 bases and J lost 5, with 27 bases in between.